The entry below gives a single T cell receptor beta chain sequence along with its context. Its antigen remains unidentified. Sequenced by immunoSEQ multiplex PCR; TCRdb stores in-frame clones only, minus some. The data show over 150,000 clones, approximately 61% seen once. The data belong to a study of shared clonotypes between healthy human individuals. About the research overall: Each donor's CD4 naive and CD4 memory cells filled three plates apiece, CD8 naive two, and CD8 memory one.

Healthy adults negative for HIV, lacking recent acute infections or vaccinations, served as donors. The investigators split CD4+ cells into a CD45RA+ naive subset and a CD45RA-negative memory subset. Overall study findings and caveats: Naive subsets typically showed greater estimated richness than memory subsets.

This TCR was sampled from a man aged 25-40 years in good health. Sequenced sample: memory CD4+ T cells sorted from blood. Specified subset: CD45RA-negative fraction.

As DNA, the CDR3 is TGTGCCAGCAGTTATCCGTGGGGCGAGACTGAAGCTTTCTTT. It encodes CASSYPWGETEAFF. V gene TRBV28 combines with J gene TRBJ1-1; tentatively, D is TRBD1 (5 bases). The CDR3 length is 14 residues. V lost 4 bases and J 5 bases, leaving 14 bases between the germline ends. CDR1 MDHEN and CDR2 SYDVKM come from the germline V gene.